This passage covers 17 T cell receptor beta chains from one sample sequenced in a study of blood T cell repertoires in COVID-19. The data were produced by immunoSEQ multiplex PCR, yet TCRdb's version contains in-frame clones alone and is incomplete. The sample lists tens of thousands of clones; roughly 77% were seen once. Sequencing was performed on peripheral blood. These receptors all stem from a man in his fifties or sixties with active or convalescent COVID-19.

The chain is built from TRBV5-4 and TRBJ2-3; 12 positions agree with TRBD2. The CDR3 contains 16 residues. The trim removed 4 bases at V and 5 bases at J, leaving 8 bases unmatched. Per germline, CDR1 SGHNT and CDR2 YYREEE (reference sequence). CDR3 loop: CASSTPSGGAEDTQYF. The DNA for the CDR3 is TGTGCCAGCAGCACCCCTAGCGGGGGGGCGGAAGATACGCAGTATTTT.

V and J are TRBV27 and TRBJ1-3, with 8 bases aligning to TRBD1. The CDR3 is 15 residues long. Germline lookup yields CDR1 MNHEY and CDR2 SMNVEV (reference sequence). V gave up 2 bases and J gave up 2 bases; unmatched junction bases: 2. CDR3 protein: CASSLKTGAGNTIYF. CDR3 DNA: TGTGCCAGCAGTTTAAAGACAGGGGCTGGAAACACCATATATTTT.

The chain combines TRBV12-3 or TRBV12-4 with TRBJ1-2; maybe TRBD1 (5 bases). The CDR3 consists of 13 residues. V was clipped by 3 bases and J by 2 bases, with 7 bases between them. The CDR3, as DNA: TGTGCCAGCAGTTTGCCAGGGAACTATGGCTACACCTTC. It translates to CASSLPGNYGYTF.

The chain uses TRBV19 and TRBJ2-2; 7 bases align to TRBD2. CDR1 and CDR2 from the germline V gene are LNHDA and SQIVND (reference sequence). J gave up 2 bases and V 6 bases, and 6 bases lay outside the gene matches. The CDR3 is made up of 15 amino acids. CDR3 sequence: CASSPWGGNTGELFF. CDR3 nucleotides: TGTGCCAGTAGCCCCTGGGGGGGAAACACCGGGGAGCTGTTTTTT.

The rearrangement uses TRBV19 and TRBJ2-7; 7 positions match TRBD2. V lost 3 bases and J lost 1; bases outside the gene matches: 6. CDR1 and CDR2 from the germline V gene are LNHDA and SQIVND (reference sequence). The CDR3 is made up of 15 amino acids. CDR3 nucleotide sequence: TGTGCCAGTAGTATCGTCGGGGGGTGGTCCTACGAGCAGTACTTC. Translation: CASSIVGGWSYEQYF.

The chain's CDR3 is CASREHRVGEQYF. CDR3 coding DNA: TGCGCCAGCAGAGAACACAGGGTCGGGGAGCAGTACTTC. The chain employs TRBV10-2 and TRBJ2-7; D is possibly TRBD1 (6 bases). CDR3 size: 13 residues. V lost 6 bases to trimming and J lost 7 bases, with 16 bases between them. Germline CDR1 is WSHSY and CDR2 is SAAADI.

This sequence joins TRBV4-1 and TRBJ2-7; 11 nucleotides agree with TRBD1. The CDR3 loop spans 14 amino acids. Trimming removed 3 bases from V and 3 bases from J; junction bases left unmatched: 1. CDR1 is MGHRA, CDR2 YSYEKL, per germline. In nucleotides, the CDR3 is TGCGCCAGCAGCCAGGGACAGGGGGTCTACGAGCAGTACTTC. It encodes CASSQGQGVYEQYF.

The rearrangement links TRBV7-6 to TRBJ2-5; 7 bases are a match to TRBD2. Germline CDR1 and CDR2: SGHVS and FNYEAQ. V lost 0 bases and J lost 4; bases outside the gene matches: 5. This CDR3 is 15 amino acids long. The CDR3 reads CASSLAFGGGETQYF. For the CDR3, the DNA is TGTGCCAGCAGCTTAGCCTTTGGGGGGGGAGAGACCCAGTACTTC.

The V gene is TRBV18, the J gene TRBJ2-1; D might be TRBD2 (6 bases). Trimming pared 3 bases from V and 7 bases from J, leaving 7 bases between. The germline V gene has CDR1 KGHSH and CDR2 LQKENI. CDR3 length: 12 amino acids. The chain's CDR3 is CASSPEGNEQFF. CDR3 DNA: TGTGCCAGCTCACCGGAGGGGAATGAGCAGTTCTTC.

The gene calls are TRBV12-3 or TRBV12-4 and TRBJ1-2, with a weak D call TRBD1 (5 bases). The CDR3 sequence is 13 residues long. V lost 3 bases, J lost 7 bases, and 12 bases lay in between. As DNA, the CDR3 is TGTGCCAGCAGTTTGGGGCAGGGTTTTGGCTACACCTTC. Encoded protein: CASSLGQGFGYTF.

This sequence joins TRBV7-2 and TRBJ1-2; 10 bases fit TRBD1. Germline CDR1 reads SGHTA; CDR2 reads FQGNSA. The CDR3 totals 15 residues. J lost 3 bases, V lost 6 bases, and 7 bases had no gene match. The CDR3 nucleotides are TGTGCCAGCAGAGCAGGACAGGGGGAGGACTATGGCTACACCTTC. Protein: CASRAGQGEDYGYTF.

The chain has TRBV9 and TRBJ2-5; 11 bases agree with TRBD2. There are 15 residues in the CDR3. Germline CDR1 is SGDLS and CDR2 is YYNGEE. With V trimmed by 4 bases and J by 3 bases, 5 bases remained unmatched. CDR3 sequence: CASSTRLAGKETQYF. CDR3 sequence (DNA): TGTGCCAGCAGCACCCGACTAGCGGGGAAAGAGACCCAGTACTTC.

The V call is TRBV5-1, the J call TRBJ2-3, with 7 positions matching TRBD2. The V segment lost 4 bases and the J segment 0 bases; nucleotides outside the gene matches: 2. Germline CDR1 is SGHRS and CDR2 is YFSETQ. This CDR3 region has 14 residues. This CDR3 is CASSVSGSTDTQYF. The CDR3 DNA follows: TGCGCCAGCAGCGTTAGCGGGAGCACAGATACGCAGTATTTT.

The chain has TRBV6-5 and TRBJ1-6; D call uncertain. Germline CDR1 is MNHEY and CDR2 is SVGAGI. The CDR3 covers 16 residues. Trimming stripped 2 bases from V and 5 bases from J, with 13 bases between. Here the CDR3 reads CASSYRIGVDNSPLHF. The CDR3 nucleotides read TGTGCCAGCAGTTACCGTATCGGGGTGGATAATTCACCCCTCCACTTT.

V gene TRBV14 combines with J gene TRBJ2-5; D possibly corresponds to TRBD1 (5 bases). V lost 4 bases and J 6 bases, leaving 15 bases between the germline ends. The CDR3 spans 14 residues. Germline V gene lookup returns CDR1 SGHDN and CDR2 FVKESK. This CDR3 is CASSPSTARQTQYF. The CDR3 DNA reads as TGTGCCAGCAGCCCCTCGACAGCGCGCCAGACCCAGTACTTC.

The genes are TRBV7-3 and TRBJ2-2, with TRBD2 identical over 11 bases. Germline assignment: CDR1 SGHTA and CDR2 FQGTGA. The V and J ends lost 4 bases and 4 bases, in that order; junction bases with no gene match: 11. The CDR3 contains 18 residues. CDR3 residues: CASSSHGSGGVSTGELFF. CDR3 nucleotide sequence: TGTGCCAGCAGCTCCCATGGTAGCGGGGGGGTGAGCACCGGGGAGCTGTTTTTT.

The V gene is TRBV24-1, the J gene TRBJ1-3; D unresolved. Germline V gene sequence: CDR1 KGHDR, CDR2 SFDVKD. This CDR3 is 20 amino acids long. V was pared by 0 bases and J by 5 bases, with 25 bases between. The CDR3 loop reads CATSDLSRPGRKRTRNTIYF. DNA of the CDR3: TGTGCCACCAGTGATTTGAGCCGGCCGGGAAGGAAGCGGACCCGAAACACCATATATTTT.